Given below is one T cell receptor (beta chain) in context. Its specific antigen is unknown. No quality values exist for individual bases; no much larger clone is one base distant. This sample also contains other DNA sequences that code for the same CDR3. This sample is drawn from a study of cytomegalovirus exposure and HLA in healthy donors listed by TCRdb under 2017. Background for the entire study: An earlier analysis of 587 of the donors reported about 260 Gb of sequence data and 95 million to 120 million unique TCR beta sequences obtained from roughly 170 million T cells. An early release that covered 500 to 800 HLA-typed donors contained approximately 320 gigabases of sequencing data and 70 million to 100 million unique TCR sequences. Of the approximately 370 genotyped donors, over 80% were placed in the genetic ancestry cluster associated with self-reported Caucasian donors. The aim of the study was to test whether cataloging public T cell receptors could identify signatures of past pathogen exposure. The study used immunosequencing to profile the T cell repertoires of approximately 690 subjects and linked those repertoires to cytomegalovirus serostatus. In addition to the first cohort of 666 subjects, a separate validation cohort of 130 or so different subjects was used. High-throughput TCR immunosequencing, statistical association of individual TCRs with disease status, and machine learning were combined to predict cytomegalovirus infection status. To study patterns of TCR occurrence, a later analysis re-analyzed previously published TCR beta repertoires from 666 donors and added high-resolution HLA genotyping. The later analysis used no new phenotypic data to find candidate immune exposures, relying instead on TCR beta sequences and their occurrence across donors. In an earlier analysis of roughly 580 of the donors, high-throughput TCR beta sequencing was used to judge whether each TCR beta V gene segment behaved as functional or pseudogenic. Donor age, sex, ethnicity and CMV serostatus were compiled together with the repertoire data. In a later genetic analysis, genome-wide SNP genotypes for about 60% of the 666 donors were used, and that subset was treated as a discovery cohort. Every discovery cohort repertoire had been produced on one sequencing platform. HLA typing covered class I and class II loci at four-digit resolution. The number of donors typed differed by locus, with roughly 629-640 for A, B, C, DRB1 and DQB1, roughly 520 for DQA1, 606 for DPA1, and around 460 for DPB1. Because of strong linkage in the cohort, five DR-DQ haplotypes were treated as single units for association and clustering. Among almost 400 genotyped donors of the cohort, an average of about 240,000 unique TCR beta nucleotide sequences were sequenced per donor, around 20% of them non-productive. Beyond this particular receptor, the publication reports: A further reported finding was that TCR beta sequences accurately predicted the HLA-A and HLA-B alleles for most subjects in the first cohort. The classifier was reported to diagnose cytomegalovirus status with high specificity and sensitivity in both the original cohort and the validation cohort. Because some donors lacked HLA typing at each locus, the association tests relied only on the typed subset. A few of the identified cytomegalovirus-associated TCR beta chains were confirmed in vitro to be specific for cytomegalovirus antigens. The earlier analysis of approximately 560 of the donors excluded fewer than 20 rarely observed V segments, including chromosome 9 orphons, because counts were too low. The only immune exposure information available for the cohort was CMV serostatus. In a later analysis, HLA-associated TCR beta chains showed more clonal expansion and lower generation probabilities than non-associated chains that were equally common. This cohort had only TCR beta chains sequenced, and the lack of alpha or paired-chain data limited which features could be detected. Most CMV-associated TCR beta chains appeared to be HLA-restricted in a later analysis, and the HLA associations seemed to be driven largely by CMV exposure. According to the authors, the approach could potentially be generalized to other disease states and immunological phenotypes. A group of highly shared sequence variants was considered likely to be a technical artifact of the sequencing pipeline. Several of the top co-occurrence clusters appeared to be linked to parvovirus B19, influenza, CMV and Epstein-Barr virus, according to a later analysis. In an earlier analysis of approximately 600 of the donors, most TCR beta V segments were observed in productive rearrangements about 87% or about 30% of the time, broadly matching IMGT annotations. Most TCR sequences were seen in very few donors, while some public TCRs were found in many individuals. Because the 87-base-pair reads could not distinguish some IMGT-functional V segments, including TRBV6-2 and TRBV6-3, those segments were excluded. An association between a missense DCLRE1C variant and V-gene and J-gene trimming of TCR beta chains was found in a later genetic analysis and replicated in an independent cohort. When HLA alleles, especially DR and DQ, strongly co-occurred, attributing TCR associations to individual alleles was difficult. Roughly uniform sequencing depth across donors was assumed in presence/absence analyses, although this assumption may not hold. In the study, approximately 160 TCR beta chains were listed as associated with cytomegalovirus. In a later analysis, TCR association rates were found to vary across HLA loci, with the most associated TCRs seen for DRB1 alleles and the fewest for HLA-C alleles. Specific HLA alleles were associated with 15,000 to 20,000 TCR beta sequences at a false discovery rate of 0.05 in a later analysis. Correlated functional status among segregating V segments might be attributable to linkage disequilibrium, but an unknown experimental factor could not be ruled out. A later genetic analysis reported fewer N-insertions in productive TCRs among donors in an Asian-associated ancestry cluster than the roughly 640-donor mean.

Sequences LNHDA (CDR1) and SQIVND (CDR2) are obtained from the germline V gene (reference sequence). Trimming accounts for 6 bases at V and 9 bases at J, while the number of junction bases matched to no gene is 11. Including the terminal cysteine and phenylalanine, the CDR3 comprises 15 residues. CDR3 DNA only is kept here, 45 bases in frame from base 1. In total, 666 healthy bone marrow donors made up the cohort. At the time of sampling, every cohort member was nominally healthy, though immune exposures that went unrecorded were likely present. The donor was CMV seronegative and was included in the group of a few hundred seronegative cohort members. Each donor provided a peripheral blood sample, and peripheral blood mononuclear cells were used for TCR beta sequencing. Genomic DNA extraction from the blood cell samples was performed with the Qiagen DNeasy Blood Extraction Kit. Receptor libraries were prepared by the immunoSEQ multiplex PCR assay. The multiplex PCR relied on a mix of 60 forward primers for TCR Vbeta segments and 13 reverse primers for TCR Jbeta segments. The CDR3 region of rearranged TCR beta genes was amplified from genomic DNA with a multiplex PCR assay. Amplified TCR beta libraries were sequenced as 87-base-pair reads on the Illumina HiSeq System. The study's processing was this. Across the 666 repertoires, a later analysis counted 80 million or so unique TCR beta chains, around 11 million of which were shared by at least two donors. Raw reads were error-corrected and collapsed into unique sequences by a nearest-neighbor algorithm in which closely related sequences were merged to remove PCR and sequencing errors. CDR3 sequences were aligned to IMGT reference sequences to assign V, D and J gene segments. For a sequence to be retained, at least a six-nucleotide match to both a V gene segment and a J gene segment was required. A rearrangement was called productive if the CDR3 had no stop codons and remained in frame with V and J, and every other rearrangement was called non-productive. CDR3 was defined by IMGT convention, running from the second conserved V-encoded cysteine to the conserved J-encoded phenylalanine. The earlier analysis of around 640 of the donors excluded sequences that lacked an unambiguous match to a single V gene segment. An earlier analysis of 450 to 650 of the donors called V segments functional above 56.7% productive rearrangements and segregating when the between-donor standard deviation exceeded 5%. To diagnose cytomegalovirus status from the catalog of TCR beta chain sequences, a statistical classification framework was built. In a later analysis, V and J genes were assigned by comparing TCR nucleotide sequences against IMGT/GENE-DB human TR gene sequences. Using the TCRdist pipeline, a later analysis assigned CDR3 sequences along with most-parsimonious VDJ recombination scenarios. In a later analysis, each TCR beta chain was defined by its CDR3 amino acid sequence together with its V-gene family, and reads lacking a unique V-gene family were excluded. In a later analysis, 500 to 700 highly shared, low-generation-probability nucleotide sequences were removed to address suspected cross-contamination and a sequencing artifact. For each public chain, a later analysis derived a clonal expansion index from normalized ranks of inferred template counts within each repertoire. In a later analysis, generation probabilities were computed using a VDJ recombination model fitted to out-of-frame rearrangements, and the results were checked against IGoR. A later analysis scored TCR-TCR, TCR-HLA and TCR-CMV co-occurrence with hypergeometric tests, applying a repertoire-size bias correction to TCR pairs. To estimate false discovery rates, a later analysis permuted the HLA or CMV assignments 20 times. In a later analysis, co-occurring TCRs were grouped using DBSCAN, with TCRdist sequence similarity added in when clustering inside HLA-allele-positive subsets. Repertoires with fewer than 30,000 or more than 120,000 public chains, plus five repertoires with anomalous nucleotide sharing, were excluded from co-occurrence clustering. Not all clones reach the TCRdb copy of this immuneACCESS table, which keeps in-frame sequences only. Checked studies attribute under half of the gap to unresolved V genes and leave the rest unexplained. That table gives V, J and clone size, and the DNA gave D and trimming. Within this sample are 75,000 to 95,000 clones, with about three fifths of them counted one time only. The top ten clones comprise under 5% of the sample.

The material sequenced was PBMCs. This clonotype originated in a man younger than 45 in good health and CMV-seronegative. The chain was built from TRBV19 and TRBJ1-3; 10 bases in between match TRBD1. The base sequence is TGTGCCAGTAGCAAAAGACAGGGGGCTGGTAGCACCATATATTTT. Translated, this is CASSKRQGAGSTIYF.